The 5 T cell receptor beta chains below come from one sample, sequenced in a study of T cell responses to AZD1222 COVID-19 vaccine. The protocol was immunoSEQ multiplex PCR, while the TCRdb copy is restricted to in-frame clones and leaves out a portion. Of 85,000 to 100,000 clones listed, approximately 88% were seen once; the top ten hold roughly 5.1%. Specimen: peripheral blood, collected 28 days after the second AZD1222 dose. The receptor source for this set is an adult who received the AZD1222 COVID-19 vaccine.

The chain combines TRBV5-6 with TRBJ2-3; D not resolved. V dropped 0 bases and J dropped 1 base, with 9 bases sitting between them. The length of the CDR3 is 15 residues. The germline V gene encodes CDR1 SGHDT and CDR2 YYEEEE. The CDR3 DNA sequence: TGTGCCAGCAGCTTGGCAGTAGTGCGCACAGATACGCAGTATTTT. The encoded protein is CASSLAVVRTDTQYF. The whole variable domain, remainder taken from reference TRBV5-6 and TRBJ2-3, is DAGVTQSPTHLIKTRGQQVTLRCSPKSGHDTVSWYQQALGQGPQFIFQYYEEEERQRGNFPDRFSGHQFPNYSSELNVNALLLGDSALYLCASSLAVVRTDTQYFGPGTRLTVL.

This sequence joins TRBV6-5 and TRBJ1-3; 7 bases are shared with TRBD1. There are 15 residues in the CDR3. The trim removed 6 bases at V and 0 bases at J, leaving 5 bases unmatched. CDR1 is MNHEY, CDR2 SVGAGI, per germline. DNA of the CDR3: TGTGCCAGCAGCCCGGACAGGTCCTCTGGAAACACCATATATTTT. Translating it yields CASSPDRSSGNTIYF.

The chain combines TRBV30 with TRBJ1-5; no clear D gene. Per the germline V gene, CDR1 is GTSNPN and CDR2 is SVGIG (reference sequence). Trimming stripped 0 bases from V and 6 bases from J, with 9 bases between. There are 13 residues in the CDR3. Written as DNA, the CDR3 is TGTGCCTGGAGTGTAGAGGGATCTCAGCCCCAGCATTTT. The encoded protein is CAWSVEGSQPQHF.

This chain joins TRBV10-1 and TRBJ1-2, with a weak D call TRBD1 (5 bases). The germline V gene encodes CDR1 WNHNN and CDR2 SYGVQD (reference sequence). Trimming stripped 3 bases from V and 2 bases from J, with 7 bases between. This CDR3 contains 13 residues. CDR3 in DNA: TGCGCCAGCAGTGAAGACAGCAACTATGGCTACACCTTC. Its translation is CASSEDSNYGYTF.

The chain is built from TRBV3-1 (or the pseudogene TRBV3-2) and TRBJ2-3; 13 bases fit TRBD2. The length of the CDR3 is 19 residues. The J segment lost 2 bases and the V segment lost 4 bases, leaving 12 bases of the junction unmatched. Germline loops: CDR1 LGHDT, CDR2 YNNKEL (reference sequence). The CDR3 region has the DNA TGTGCCAGCAGCCCGCAAGAGCCGGGACTAGCGGGGAACACAGATACGCAGTATTTT. It translates to CASSPQEPGLAGNTDTQYF.